This is a list of T cell receptor beta chains from one sample in a study of Ad26.COV2.S vaccination and SARS-CoV-2 variants. Produced via immunoSEQ multiplex PCR; TCRdb's table is partial and in-frame only. In the table there are a few hundred thousand clones, roughly 91% of which are singletons. Sequencing used peripheral blood, obtained in a trial of Ad26.COV2.S vaccine versus placebo. All receptors come from a person aged 18-65 years who received the Ad26.COV2.S COVID-19 vaccine or a placebo. Both conserved end residues are trimmed from each CDR3.

>TRBJ2-7|TRBV18
ASSPGGVNEQY
>TRBJ2-7|TRBV12-5
ASQPAGVREQY
>TRBJ1-2|TRBV19
ASSQVGEGGYT
>TRBJ1-2|TRBV18
ASSPPGRGYT
>TRBJ1-6|TRBV6-1
ASSEASNSPLH
>TRBJ2-3|TRBV15
ATSRSAPTQY
>TRBJ1-4|TRBV2
AGGALNEKLF
>TRBJ2-7|TRBV4-3
ASSSRQGYEQY
>TRBJ2-7|TRBV14
ASTMTGGSYEQY
>TRBJ1-1|TRBV20-1
SASEFGAGMDTEAF
>TRBJ2-3|TRBV5-1
ASSLIGGGPDTQY
>TRBJ1-2|TRBV3-1/TRBV3-2
ASSQEDSQAYGYT
>TRBJ2-7|TRBV4-2
ASSPSSGGPYEQY
>TRBJ2-2|TRBV6-4
ASRAQGAAGELF
>TRBJ2-7|TRBV6-5
ASRSGHPFEQY
>TRBJ1-1|TRBV18
ASSPRDLNTEAF
>TRBJ1-1|TRBV2
ASGQGMNTEAF
>TRBJ2-7|TRBV7-9
ASSLNSGQGFYEQY
>TRBJ2-3|TRBV5-1
ASSLEVGGTDTQY
>TRBJ2-6|TRBV25-1
ASSESVGYSGANVLT
>TRBJ2-7|TRBV12-3/TRBV12-4
ASTSGRWLEQY
>TRBJ2-5|TRBV5-4
ASNAGGAETQY
>TRBJ2-7|TRBV5-6
ASSLGGTGTYEQY
>TRBJ2-7|TRBV7-8
ASSRGGTTISYEQY
>TRBJ1-5|TRBV11-2
ASSLGVREPQH
>TRBJ1-4|TRBV15
ATSRDPDARNEKLF
>TRBJ2-7|TRBV18
ASSAGLAGGLYEQY
>TRBJ2-7|TRBV7-9
ASSPSGLQEQY
>TRBJ2-3|TRBV7-8
ASSLEGEGPLDTQY
>TRBJ1-1|TRBV19
ASSIQGLGAF
>TRBJ2-7|TRBV6-2/TRBV6-3
ASSSLGLAGPGRYEQY
>TRBJ2-1|TRBV6-5
ATKQGAREQF
>TRBJ1-1|TRBV29-1
SVRDTEAF
>TRBJ1-2|TRBV12-3/TRBV12-4
ASSIGFGYT
>TRBJ1-5|TRBV6-5
ASTPRADQPQH
>TRBJ2-7|TRBV30
AWTTGTSPYEQY
>TRBJ2-1|TRBV2
ASPGQDGEQF
>TRBJ1-1|TRBV4-3
ASSQDSGGFRTEAF
>TRBJ2-3|TRBV7-9
ASSHTRGVMSATQY
>TRBJ1-3|TRBV19
ASSIGGYTIY
>TRBJ2-1|TRBV29-1
SAPGQVINEQF
>TRBJ1-1|TRBV7-2
ASSPGQGSLDTEAF
>TRBJ2-2|TRBV4-2
ASSQGSNTGELF
>TRBJ2-3|TRBV6-4
ASSEASGGPSDTQY
>TRBJ1-2|TRBV27
ASSLNVGGGYGYT
>TRBJ2-4|TRBV6-5
ASTPAGGGTIQY
>TRBJ1-6|TRBV30
AWEGQTNSPLH